These 17 T cell receptor beta chains share one sample of origin, sequenced in a study of blood T cells in healthy people across ages. Next came a second PCR, run for roughly 6 to 11 cycles, which used a sample-barcoded 5' primer along with a J-beta primer mix. Via MiXCR, TCRdb re-called the 5' RACE reads, giving one row per CDR3 protein. The repertoire holds about 730,000 distinct CDR3 sequences, with about 40% as singletons. Sequenced sample: blood. The receptors shown here come from a woman aged 60-70 years in good health.

This clonotype was detected a few times. V is TRBV28 and J is TRBJ2-7, with D possibly being TRBD1 or TRBD2 (5 bases each). The V and J ends lost 3 bases and 4 bases respectively, with 16 bases between them. This CDR3 contains 15 residues. The germline CDR1 and CDR2 sequences are MDHEN and SYDVKM. The CDR3 sequence: CASSFGDGTDYEQYF. CDR3 nucleotide sequence: TGTGCCAGCAGTTTTGGGGACGGAACCGATTACGAGCAGTACTTC. The full variable domain, in which reference TRBV28 and TRBJ2-7 provide the parts outside the CDR3, is DVKVTQSSRYLVKRTGEKVFLECVQDMDHENMFWYRQDPGLGLRLIYFSYDVKMKEKGDIPEGYSVSREKKERFSLILESASTNQTSMYLCASSFGDGTDYEQYFGPGTRLTVT.

The CDR3 sequence: CASSPETGAVSDTQYF. The CDR3 region has the DNA TGTGCCAGCAGTCCTGAGACAGGGGCCGTATCAGATACGCAGTATTTT. The chain links TRBV27 to TRBJ2-3; 8 bases match TRBD1. The germline gives CDR1 MNHEY, CDR2 SMNVEV (reference sequence). The CDR3 extends over 16 amino acids. J lost 4 bases, V lost 5 bases, and 11 bases had no gene match.

V is TRBV29-1 and J is TRBJ2-7; the D gene could be TRBD1 or TRBD2 (5 bases each). CDR3 length: 12 amino acids. The germline gives CDR1 SQVTM, CDR2 ANQGSEA. V lost 6 bases and J lost 2, with 11 bases in between. CDR3 nucleotide sequence: TGCAGCGTCCGGGACGGTACCTACGAGCAGTACTTC. It is translated as CSVRDGTYEQYF.

This clonotype was recorded a few times. The chain recombines TRBV28 with TRBJ2-3; D is unclear. This CDR3 region has 15 residues. CDR1 and CDR2 from the germline V gene are MDHEN and SYDVKM. The ends were cut back, 5 bases at V and 4 bases at J, with 16 bases in the middle. This chain's CDR3 is CASSPRRSGADTQYF. The CDR3 DNA sequence: TGTGCCAGCAGTCCCCGGCGTAGTGGGGCAGATACGCAGTATTTT.

The V gene is TRBV3-1, the J gene TRBJ1-4; the D gene is possibly TRBD1 (6 bases). V shed 4 bases and J shed 10 bases, with 7 bases lying between them. The CDR3 is 11 residues long. The V gene's germline CDR1 is LGHDT and CDR2 YNNKEL (reference sequence). For the CDR3, the DNA is TGTGCCAGCAGCCTACAGGGAAAACTGTTTTTT. Protein sequence: CASSLQGKLFF.

The chain links TRBV12-3 or TRBV12-4 to TRBJ2-2; D perhaps matches TRBD2 (6 bases). Between the trimmed V and J ends, which lost 5 bases and 7 bases, there was a span of 20 bases. CDR3 length: 16 amino acids. The CDR3 loop is CASSKLLTRSVGELFF. The CDR3 nucleotides are TGTGCCAGCAGTAAACTATTGACTAGATCGGTCGGGGAGCTGTTTTTT.

The chain carries TRBV21-1 and TRBJ2-2; no DNA check was done on the table's D call, TRBD1. TRBV21-1 is shown as a pseudogene. This CDR3 is 16 amino acids long. CDR3 protein: CASSETTGGAGGELFF. The CDR3 nucleotides read TGTGCCAGCAGCGAAACGACAGGGGGCGCGGGCGGGGAGCTGTTTTTT.

V gene TRBV3-1 combines with J gene TRBJ2-5; D is unresolved. The J call could be wrong; TRBJ2-7 is a better fit for the DNA end. The CDR3 is 13 amino acids. Germline-derived CDR1 and CDR2 are LGHDT and YNNKEL (reference sequence). The DNA of the CDR3 is TGTGCCAGCAGCCAAGAGGAGCGAAACGAGCAGTACTTC. This sequence encodes CASSQEERNEQYF.

V gene TRBV7-2 combines with J gene TRBJ2-7; D not resolved. V was pared by 5 bases and J by 0 bases, with 20 bases between. This CDR3 contains 17 residues. Germline CDR1 SGHTA, CDR2 FQGNSA. CDR3 bases: TGTGCCAGCAGCGTTGCCCCGACGAACCCCCCCTCCTACGAGCAGTACTTC. Amino acid sequence: CASSVAPTNPPSYEQYF.

This clonotype was seen only a few times. The rearrangement links TRBV7-3 to TRBJ2-1; 7 bases align to TRBD2. V was clipped by 5 bases and J by 8 bases; unmatched bases: 12. CDR3 length: 15 amino acids. In germline, CDR1 is SGHTA, CDR2 FQGTGA. CDR3 in amino acids: CASSQSSGNPHEQFF. CDR3 nucleotide sequence: TGTGCCAGCAGCCAGTCCAGCGGGAATCCCCATGAGCAGTTCTTC. Full variable domain (remainder filled in from reference TRBV7-3 and TRBJ2-1): GAGVSQTPSNKVTEKGKYVELRCDPISGHTALYWYRQSLGQGPEFLIYFQGTGAADDSGLPNDRFFAVRPEGSVSTLKIQRTERGDSAVYLCASSQSSGNPHEQFFGPGTRLTVL.

This clonotype turned up a few times. The CDR3 reads CASTRPAEEQFF. In nucleotides, the CDR3 is TGTGCCAGCACCAGACCCGCGGAGGAGCAGTTCTTC. This chain links TRBV6-6 with TRBJ2-1; D ambiguous. The germline gives CDR1 MNHNY, CDR2 SVGAGI (reference sequence). There are 12 residues in the CDR3. V lost 7 bases to trimming and J lost 10 bases, with 14 bases between them.

The chain joins TRBV14 to TRBJ1-1; tentative D call: TRBD1 (5 bases). The germline V gene has CDR1 SGHDN and CDR2 FVKESK. The CDR3 is made up of 15 amino acids. Trimming left V 0 bases short and J 0 bases short, with 8 bases between. In DNA, the CDR3 is TGTGCCAGCAGCCAAGATTCAGGGTTGAACACTGAAGCTTTCTTT. Its protein is CASSQDSGLNTEAFF.

This clonotype was seen more than once but under ten times. This rearrangement joins TRBV7-9 to TRBJ2-3, with 9 bases lining up with TRBD1. This CDR3 is 16 amino acids long. Germline-derived CDR1 and CDR2 are SEHNR and FQNEAQ (reference sequence). V was clipped by 5 bases and J by 4 bases; unmatched bases: 10. The CDR3 nucleotides are TGTGCCAGCAGCGCTACCGGGACAGGGATAGCAGATACGCAGTATTTT. Residues: CASSATGTGIADTQYF.

The genes are TRBV27 and TRBJ2-5; 7 bases align to TRBD1. Near its end, the DNA agrees better with TRBJ2-7, so the J call may be wrong. This CDR3 is built from 14 residues. From germline, CDR1 is MNHEY and CDR2 SMNVEV (reference sequence). This CDR3 is CASSGQAQGSEQYF. The CDR3 DNA follows: TGTGCCAGCAGTGGACAGGCACAAGGTAGCGAGCAGTACTTC.

The table lists this clonotype with a few counts. The J gene is TRBJ2-4, the V gene TRBV4-2; possible D gene TRBD1, 5 bases. The CDR3 has 14 residues. Germline CDR1 is LGHNA and CDR2 is YNFKEQ. V lost 0 bases, J lost 6 bases, and 9 bases lay in between. The CDR3, as DNA: TGTGCCAGCAGCCAAGAGACAGCCCGAAACATTCAGTACTTC. It codes for CASSQETARNIQYF.

This clonotype was seen more than once but under ten times. This chain uses TRBV20-1 with TRBJ1-5, with D hard to call. The CDR3 has 15 amino acids. The germline V gene encodes CDR1 DFQATT and CDR2 SNEGSKA (reference sequence). The germline V and J ends were trimmed by 3 bases and 4 bases, with 16 bases remaining between them. CDR3 loop: CSASAPGYRNQPQHF. CDR3 bases: TGCAGTGCTAGCGCACCGGGGTATCGTAATCAGCCCCAGCATTTT.

V gene TRBV7-2 combines with J gene TRBJ1-5; possibly TRBD1 for D (6 bases). V was trimmed by 3 bases and J by 0 bases, leaving 15 bases between them. The CDR3 covers 17 residues. Germline assignment: CDR1 SGHTA and CDR2 FQGNSA. Written as DNA, the CDR3 is TGTGCCAGCAGCTTTCAGGGGACAAGAAATAGCAATCAGCCCCAGCATTTT. Its protein product is CASSFQGTRNSNQPQHF.